One and the same sample provided the 15 T cell receptor beta chains below, sequenced in a study of shared clonotypes between healthy human individuals. It was CD45RO-negative cells, positively selected for CCR7, that made up naive CD8 cells, with terminally differentiated effector memory CD45RA+ cells excluded. Data came from immunoSEQ multiplex PCR; TCRdb stores just in-frame clones and leaves some out. Of about 2.1 million clones in the sample, under 95% are singletons; the top ten hold approximately 1.7%. The sample was naive CD8+ T cells from PBMCs. Source of these receptors: a man younger than 30 in good health. Some clones in this sample may be carry-over from other donors' samples.

This clone was seen once. The chain joins TRBV29-1 to TRBJ2-1; TRBD2 might be the D (5 bases). Germline CDR1 reads SQVTM; CDR2 reads ANQGSEA. The V end lost 6 bases, the J end lost 5 bases, and 20 bases lay between the germline ends. This CDR3 is 15 amino acids long. This CDR3 is CSVELRLRVDNEQFF. CDR3 DNA: TGCAGCGTAGAACTTCGACTGAGGGTGGACAATGAGCAGTTCTTC.

The V call is TRBV5-1, the J call TRBJ1-5; D is undetermined. Trimming took off 1 base at V and 0 bases at J, with 8 bases between the two ends. CDR1 and CDR2 (germline): SGHRS, YFSETQ. This CDR3 has 15 residues. CDR3 DNA sequence: TGCGCCAGCAGCTTGCTGAGCTATAGCAATCAGCCCCAGCATTTT. Amino acid sequence: CASSLLSYSNQPQHF.

About this clone itself: This sample also contains other DNA sequences that code for the same CDR3. This chain uses TRBV5-4 with TRBJ2-3, with 8 bases aligning to TRBD2. Trimming cost V 4 bases and J 3 bases; bases outside gene matches: 7. The length of the CDR3 is 15 residues. Germline CDR1 and CDR2: SGHNT and YYREEE (reference sequence). CDR3 residues: CASSLKREKTDTQYF. DNA of the CDR3: TGTGCCAGCAGCCTAAAGCGGGAGAAGACAGATACGCAGTATTTT.

The chain combines TRBV6-5 with TRBJ2-7; 7 bases agree with TRBD2. The CDR3 is made up of 14 amino acids. Per the germline V gene, CDR1 is MNHEY and CDR2 is SVGAGI. V gave up 5 bases and J gave up 1 base; unmatched junction bases: 5. The CDR3 nucleotides are TGTGCCAGCAGTATGGCGGGAGAATCCTACGAGCAGTACTTC. Amino acids: CASSMAGESYEQYF.

The CDR3 spells CRILAEGGQYF. The CDR3 coding sequence is TGCAGAATACTAGCGGAGGGGGGGCAGTACTTC. The V and J genes are TRBV20-1 and TRBJ2-7; 8 bases are a match to TRBD2. CDR1 and CDR2 (germline): DFQATT, SNEGSKA (reference sequence). The CDR3 runs 11 residues.

The chain combines TRBV7-9 with TRBJ2-2; D not certain. The CDR3 spans 15 residues. Germline V gene lookup returns CDR1 SEHNR and CDR2 FQNEAQ (reference sequence). Trimming stripped 5 bases from V and 3 bases from J, with 13 bases between. CDR3 loop: CASSMYNGDTGELFF. The CDR3 nucleotides are TGTGCCAGCAGCATGTATAATGGTGACACCGGGGAGCTGTTTTTT.

The V gene is TRBV4-3, the J gene TRBJ2-7, with a weak D call TRBD1 (6 bases). Germline V lookup: CDR1 LGHNA, CDR2 YSLEER. V lost 1 base to trimming and J lost 2 bases, with 12 bases between them. The CDR3 contains 15 residues. CDR3 amino acids: CASSQAAGAAYEQYF. The CDR3 bases are TGCGCCAGCAGCCAAGCCGCAGGGGCCGCCTACGAGCAGTACTTC.

CDR3 nucleotide sequence: TGTGCCAGTAGTATAGAATTTGCCCCCGGCAGGGGGCTTGAGGTTGATGGCTACACCTTC. Protein: CASSIEFAPGRGLEVDGYTF. The chain has TRBV19 and TRBJ1-2, with TRBD1 matching over 8 bases. The CDR3 totals 20 residues. Per the germline V gene, CDR1 is LNHDA and CDR2 is SQIVND (reference sequence). Trimming at V came to 0 bases and at J to 6 bases, leaving 21 bases not matched to a gene.

About this clone: Other DNA sequences within the sample encode an identical CDR3. The chain is built from TRBV28 and TRBJ2-7; 8 bases agree with TRBD1. Germline loops: CDR1 MDHEN, CDR2 SYDVKM. Unmatched junction bases numbered 5, after V lost 5 bases and J lost 5 bases. The CDR3 consists of 13 residues. The CDR3 is CASSPGTGDEQYF. In nucleotides, the CDR3 is TGTGCCAGCAGTCCCGGGACAGGTGACGAGCAGTACTTC.

CDR3 nucleotide sequence: TGTGCCAGCAGTTTACCCCGTGGAAGGTCGGCCCAGCATTTT. Amino acid sequence: CASSLPRGRSAQHF. J is TRBJ1-5 and V is TRBV27; D unclear. V gave up 2 bases and J gave up 11 bases, with 16 bases separating them. CDR1 and CDR2 (germline): MNHEY, SMNVEV (reference sequence). The CDR3 is made up of 14 amino acids.

J is TRBJ1-6 and V is TRBV30; D call uncertain. With 5 bases removed from V and 0 bases from J, the gap between germline ends came to 14 bases. Germline V gives CDR1 GTSNPN, CDR2 SVGIG (reference sequence). There are 16 residues in the CDR3. CDR3 coding DNA: TGTGCCTGGTCTTCCGGCTTAAGCTCCTATAATTCACCCCTCCACTTT. As protein: CAWSSGLSSYNSPLHF.

The rearrangement links TRBV10-3 to TRBJ2-7, with D hard to call. Trimming removed 3 bases from V and 13 bases from J, with 13 bases in between. This CDR3 comprises 11 residues. Per the germline V gene, CDR1 is ENHRY and CDR2 is SYGVKD. This CDR3 is CAISDPAYQYF. Here the CDR3 DNA reads TGTGCCATCAGTGACCCAGCCTACCAATACTTC.

This chain links TRBV28 with TRBJ2-3, with D hard to call. CDR1 is MDHEN and CDR2 is SYDVKM in the germline V gene. V lost 6 bases to trimming and J lost 10 bases, with 14 bases between them. This CDR3 region has 12 residues. The CDR3 DNA sequence: TGTGCCAGCAGCCCCTTTTCAACCGCGCAGTATTTT. Protein sequence: CASSPFSTAQYF. The full variable domain, its missing parts supplied by reference TRBV28 and TRBJ2-3, is DVKVTQSSRYLVKRTGEKVFLECVQDMDHENMFWYRQDPGLGLRLIYFSYDVKMKEKGDIPEGYSVSREKKERFSLILESASTNQTSMYLCASSPFSTAQYFGPGTRLTVL.

This CDR3 reads CASSIIWATEAFF. The CDR3 DNA sequence: TGTGCCAGTAGTATAATTTGGGCGACTGAAGCTTTCTTT. J is TRBJ1-1 and V is TRBV19; D ambiguous. The V and J ends lost 2 bases and 5 bases respectively, with 9 bases between them. The germline CDR1 and CDR2 sequences are LNHDA and SQIVND (reference sequence). This CDR3 has 13 residues.

The J gene is TRBJ2-7, the V gene TRBV7-2; D unresolved. CDR1 is SGHTA, CDR2 FQGNSA, per germline. Between the trimmed V and J ends, which lost 5 bases and 7 bases, there was a span of 18 bases. This CDR3 is 14 amino acids long. Written as DNA, the CDR3 is TGTGCCAGCAGCCTAGGGCTTAGGGTCGTGGAGCAGTACTTC. Its translation is CASSLGLRVVEQYF.